This TCR beta chain was captured by sequencing in a study of monozygotic twins with inflammatory bowel disease (dated by TCRdb to about 2019). Regarding the complete study: A total of some 28 monozygotic twin pairs were included in the full study, comprising nine German pairs (four IBD-concordant, five IBD-discordant) and 19 IBD-discordant Danish pairs. The search for disease-associated traits relied mainly on comparing, within discordant pairs, IBD patients with their genetically identical healthy co-twins. Each individual had, on average, about 151 000 unique TCRalpha sequences and 181 000 unique TCRbeta sequences available for analysis.

From each donor, a roughly 2.5 ml peripheral blood sample was collected into PAXgene tubes and stored at -80 degrees C. Without any T cell sorting, total RNA was extracted from whole blood using the PAXgene blood miRNA kit on an automated QIAcube. Peripheral blood from monozygotic twin pairs concordant or discordant for inflammatory bowel disease was subjected to deep TCRalpha and TCRbeta repertoire profiling with unique molecular barcoding. Smoking habits were recorded for all twin pairs, and individuals were classified as current, former or never smokers. The research as a whole found: Background noise and inter-individual variability may have been introduced into the repertoires by the differing immunosuppressive treatments among patients. Concordant and discordant twins showed no difference in repertoire similarity, possibly because of limited statistical power. The results gave no support for a single strong signal or clonotype linked to IBD. Compared with healthy twins, IBD patients had fewer clonotypes in common with other individuals, a difference most pronounced in patients showing signs of disease activity. TCRbeta repertoire diversity, by inverse Simpson index, was decreased in IBD patients compared with their healthy co-twins. Distinction between different T cell subtypes could not be achieved in the analysis.

Library generation was performed with 5' RACE. Preparation of each TCR library used approximately 4,000 ng of total RNA. For each sample, cDNA was synthesized in eight separate reactions using SMARTScribe reverse transcriptase. During cDNA synthesis, template switching was used to introduce unique molecular identifiers that contained a 6-nucleotide sample barcode. Two nested PCRs of roughly 16 and 10 cycles amplified the TCRalpha and TCRbeta cDNA, and bead purification followed each PCR. Before amplification, the cDNA was treated with uracil DNA-glycosylase and purified using the QIAquick PCR purification kit. The second PCR added Illumina TruSeq-compatible adapters along with sample-specific barcodes. TapeStation and Qubit were used to check library quality and concentration, and 5 to 6.5 ng of each library went into the pool. The pooled libraries were sequenced with 2 x 100 bp reads and custom sequencing primers on an Illumina HiSeq2500 single-index Rapid Run. The study's processing was this. MiGEC version 1.2.6 was used for UMI-based consensus assembly to correct PCR and sequencing errors. MiXCR version 2.1.1 was used for V(D)J alignment, clonotype assembly and CDR3 extraction. To normalise gene usage, clonotype sharing and MAIT/NKT TCR abundance, the analysis used the top 1000, 10 000 and 20 000 clonotypes per sample. Diversity was computed as the inverse Simpson index with the vegan R package after downsampling to 27 000 UMIs. Paired Mann-Whitney U tests were applied to discordant twin pairs, and Benjamini-Hochberg correction was used for multiple testing. Reprocessed by TCRdb, the reads give a single entry per CDR3 protein sequence, without DNA. TCRdb's processing, not the authors' own work, is the source of the V and J calls. The table kept for this sample lists 300,000 to 450,000 distinct CDR3 sequences. Of the sample, about 2.5% is held by the ten largest clones.

The CDR3 goes from the cysteine to the phenylalanine over 14 residues. A DNA sequence was not provided. The germline V gene (reference sequence) provides CDR1 DFQATT and CDR2 SNEGSKA. For this clonotype: Its specific antigen is unknown.

The origin of this receptor is a human donor with ulcerative colitis or Crohn's disease, or a healthy co-twin of an affected twin (not recorded which). Input material: blood. The rearranged chain carries TRBV20-1 and TRBJ2-5; TCRdb lists TRBD2, though no DNA is available to test this call. CDR3 loop: CSARSGGRPKTQYF.